A selection of T cell receptor beta chains follows, all from one sample in a study of T cell responses to AZD1222 COVID-19 vaccine. Clones were sequenced by immunoSEQ multiplex PCR, and TCRdb holds only the in-frame ones, with some missing. Seen here are 150,000 to 180,000 clones, about 86% observed once, and the top ten hold approximately 5.1%. Sequences were derived from peripheral blood, sampled on day 0 of MenACWY control vaccination. The receptors here all came from an adult in good health. CDR3s include the opening cysteine and the closing phenylalanine or tryptophan. A D gene is named only where the DNA matches it firmly. Not all rows give a size; the values are once, few, many and, for expanded clones, a class.

TRBV29-1	TRBJ2-1	NA	NA	CSVERRADYNEQFF	TGCAGCGTTGAACGGCGGGCAGATTACAATGAGCAGTTCTTC
TRBV7-9	TRBJ1-2	NA	NA	CASSYGTLYGYTF	TGTGCCAGCAGCTATGGGACCCTCTATGGCTACACCTTC
TRBV2	TRBJ2-7	NA	TRBD2	CASSAYGGDYEQYF	TGTGCCAGCAGTGCGTATGGGGGGGACTACGAGCAGTACTTC
TRBV5-1	TRBJ1-3	NA	NA	CASSFWDGGNTIYF	TGCGCCAGCAGCTTCTGGGACGGGGGAAACACCATATATTTT
TRBV28	TRBJ1-2	NA	NA	CASIKARGGGYTF	TGTGCCAGCATTAAGGCCCGGGGAGGTGGCTACACCTTC
TRBV12-5	TRBJ2-5	NA	NA	CASGASGEETQYF	TGTGCTAGTGGGGCCTCCGGGGAAGAGACCCAGTACTTC
TRBV5-1	TRBJ1-1	NA	NA	CASSVTLNTEAFF	TGCGCCAGCAGCGTGACCTTGAACACTGAAGCTTTCTTT
TRBV5-4	TRBJ2-5	NA	TRBD2	CASSAPREGSSETQYF	TGTGCCAGCAGCGCTCCCCGGGAGGGGTCCTCAGAGACCCAGTACTTC
TRBV28	TRBJ1-6	NA	NA	CASSGSDGRNSPLHF	TGTGCCAGCAGTGGATCGGACGGGCGGAATTCACCCCTCCACTTT
TRBV18	TRBJ1-4	few	NA	CASSPPKGSTGEKLFF	TGTGCCAGCTCACCACCAAAAGGATCAACTGGTGAAAAACTGTTTTTT
TRBV19	TRBJ2-3	NA	NA	CASTLSRGSAKYF	TGTGCCAGTACCCTCTCCCGGGGCAGTGCAAAGTATTTT
TRBV20-1	TRBJ1-1	NA	NA	CSASQDRPNTEAFF	TGCAGTGCTAGTCAGGACAGACCGAACACTGAAGCTTTCTTT
TRBV12-5	TRBJ2-1	NA	NA	CASGKGGGPAFF	TGTGCTAGTGGTAAGGGGGGAGGCCCAGCGTTCTTC
TRBV15	TRBJ2-1	NA	NA	CATSRDGFEQFF	TGTGCCACCAGCAGAGATGGATTTGAGCAGTTCTTC
TRBV5-1	TRBJ2-7	NA	TRBD1	CASSLAGGQYEQYF	TGCGCCAGCAGCTTGGCAGGGGGCCAGTACGAGCAGTACTTC
TRBV5-1	TRBJ1-1	NA	NA	CASSLGKENTEAFF	TGCGCCAGCAGCTTGGGTAAAGAGAACACTGAAGCTTTCTTT
TRBV5-4	TRBJ2-3	NA	NA	CASSFSTDTQYF	TGTGCCAGCAGCTTCAGCACAGATACGCAGTATTTT
TRBV10-1	TRBJ2-2	NA	NA	CASTTGQNTGELFF	TGCGCCAGCACGACGGGACAAAACACCGGGGAGCTGTTTTTT
TRBV7-6	TRBJ2-7	NA	NA	CASSPLGARLSYEQYF	TGTGCCAGCAGCCCCCTGGGGGCAAGGCTCTCCTACGAGCAGTACTTC
TRBV7-8	TRBJ2-6	few	NA	CASSLGQGSGANVLTF	TGTGCCAGCAGCTTAGGTCAGGGCTCTGGGGCCAACGTCCTGACTTTC
TRBV5-1	TRBJ2-5	once	NA	CASSLTPQPSQETQYF	TGCGCCAGCAGCTTGACCCCTCAACCATCCCAAGAGACCCAGTACTTC
TRBV5-1	TRBJ2-3	NA	NA	CASSPVFPGADTQYF	TGCGCCAGCAGCCCCGTTTTTCCCGGGGCAGATACGCAGTATTTT
TRBV11-1	TRBJ2-2	few	TRBD2	CASSLPGLATGELFF	TGTGCCAGCAGCTTACCCGGACTAGCAACCGGGGAGCTGTTTTTT
TRBV7-3	TRBJ1-2	NA	NA	CASSLRGAENYGYTF	TGTGCCAGCAGCTTACGTGGGGCAGAGAACTATGGCTACACCTTC
TRBV19	TRBJ1-5	once	NA	CASSIRLEEGNQPQHF	TGTGCCAGTAGTATTAGGTTGGAGGAAGGCAATCAGCCCCAGCATTTT
TRBV5-1	TRBJ1-5	NA	NA	CASSLEDSQYQPQHF	TGCGCCAGCAGCTTGGAAGACAGCCAATATCAGCCCCAGCATTTT
TRBV14	TRBJ1-1	NA	NA	CASSGLGPLNTEAFF	TGTGCCAGCAGCGGCCTGGGACCGCTGAACACTGAAGCTTTCTTT
TRBV2	TRBJ1-3	NA	NA	CASSEWAAGNTIYF	TGTGCCAGCAGTGAATGGGCCGCTGGAAACACCATATATTTT
TRBV24-1	TRBJ2-2	NA	TRBD2	CATSATRPTSGGTGELFF	TGTGCCACCAGTGCCACCCGACCGACTAGCGGGGGCACCGGGGAGCTGTTTTTT
TRBV12-3/TRBV12-4	TRBJ2-1	NA	NA	CASTPLGKDEQFF	TGTGCCAGCACTCCCTTGGGGAAGGATGAGCAGTTCTTC
TRBV2	TRBJ1-5	few	NA	CASSEQSTSNQPQHF	TGTGCCAGCAGTGAACAGTCCACTAGCAATCAGCCCCAGCATTTT
TRBV3-1/TRBV3-2	TRBJ1-5	NA	NA	CASSQGVVAGSNQPQHF	TGTGCCAGCAGCCAAGGGGTGGTAGCGGGTAGCAATCAGCCCCAGCATTTT
TRBV3-1/TRBV3-2	TRBJ1-2	NA	NA	CASSQGAGYGYTF	TGTGCCAGCAGCCAAGGGGCAGGGTATGGCTACACCTTC
TRBV28	TRBJ1-3	NA	NA	CASGNSGNTIYF	TGTGCCAGTGGGAACTCTGGAAACACCATATATTTT
TRBV13	TRBJ1-2	NA	NA	CASSLGRDLTYGYTF	TGTGCCAGCAGCTTAGGCCGGGACTTGACCTATGGCTACACCTTC
TRBV5-4	TRBJ1-5	NA	TRBD1	CASSLQGASNQPQHF	TGTGCCAGCAGCCTACAGGGGGCAAGCAATCAGCCCCAGCATTTT
TRBV27	TRBJ2-7	NA	NA	CASSLSNYYEQYF	TGTGCCAGCAGTTTATCGAACTATTACGAGCAGTACTTC
TRBV24-1	TRBJ2-1	NA	NA	CATSEGRYEQFF	TGTGCCACCAGTGAGGGTAGGTATGAGCAGTTCTTC
TRBV29-1	TRBJ2-1	NA	TRBD2	CSVDTSGIYNEQFF	TGCAGCGTTGATACTAGCGGGATTTACAATGAGCAGTTCTTC
TRBV11-2	TRBJ1-1	NA	NA	CASSSSRSRAEAFF	TGTGCCAGCAGCTCCAGTCGCTCTCGGGCTGAAGCTTTCTTT
TRBV5-5	TRBJ2-2	NA	NA	CASSLVSGANTGELFF	TGTGCCAGCAGCTTGGTATCAGGGGCGAACACCGGGGAGCTGTTTTTT
TRBV2	TRBJ1-5	once	TRBD1	CASIGGTGADQPQHF	TGTGCCAGCATCGGGGGGACAGGGGCGGATCAGCCCCAGCATTTT
TRBV4-1	TRBJ2-3	NA	TRBD2	CASSQELPGGKGTDTQYF	TGCGCCAGCAGCCAAGAACTTCCGGGGGGAAAGGGCACAGATACGCAGTATTTT
TRBV4-1	TRBJ2-2	NA	NA	CASSPPPGMGNTGELFF	TGCGCCAGCAGCCCCCCCCCTGGGATGGGGAACACCGGGGAGCTGTTTTTT
TRBV24-1	TRBJ2-2	NA	NA	CATREGRTGELFF	TGTGCCACCAGAGAGGGCAGAACCGGGGAGCTGTTTTTT
TRBV5-5	TRBJ2-7	NA	TRBD2	CASSLEWGGYEQYF	TGTGCCAGCAGCCTGGAATGGGGGGGCTACGAGCAGTACTTC
TRBV13	TRBJ2-7	NA	NA	CASSPLRDGYYEQYF	TGTGCCAGCAGCCCACTCCGGGACGGATACTACGAGCAGTACTTC
TRBV24-1	TRBJ1-1	NA	TRBD1	CATSAAPGQGNTEAFF	TGTGCCACCAGTGCGGCGCCGGGACAGGGAAACACTGAAGCTTTCTTT
TRBV18	TRBJ2-2	NA	TRBD1	CASSPPGQGNTGELFF	TGTGCCAGCTCACCACCGGGACAGGGGAACACCGGGGAGCTGTTTTTT
TRBV11-1	TRBJ2-5	few	TRBD2	CASSRKRGGNQETQYF	TGTGCCAGCAGCCGTAAGCGGGGGGGAAACCAAGAGACCCAGTACTTC
TRBV6-2/TRBV6-3	TRBJ1-5	NA	NA	CASSSTGTNQPQHF	TGTGCCAGCAGTTCTACAGGGACAAATCAGCCCCAGCATTTT
TRBV5-1	TRBJ2-7	NA	NA	CASSFDRYEQYF	TGCGCCAGCAGCTTTGACCGGTACGAGCAGTACTTC